This is a list of T cell receptor beta chains from one sample in a study of PD-L1 blockade in urothelial cancer. Libraries were prepared by immunoSEQ multiplex PCR; TCRdb keeps only in-frame clonotypes and omits some of them. The sample contains nearly 50,000 clones, about 85% of which appear only once. The sample was PBMCs, taken around atezolizumab (anti-PD-L1) treatment. All receptors derive from a man aged 50-59 years with urothelial cancer. Each CDR3 is given with its conserved first and last residue. D genes are given only for firm matches. Clone size appears in some rows only: once, few, many, or a class for an expanded clone.

V gene	J gene	clone size	D gene	CDR3 DNA	CDR3 protein
TRBV11-2	TRBJ2-1	-	TRBD2	TGTGCCAGCAGCTTAGACCTAGCGGGGGCTTACAATGAGCAGTTCTTC	CASSLDLAGAYNEQFF
TRBV23-1	TRBJ1-1	few	-	TGCGCCAGCAGTCAATCTGAGGTGCGGTTGGACACTGAAGCTTTCTTT	CASSQSEVRLDTEAFF
TRBV18	TRBJ1-4	-	-	TGTGCCAGCTCACCACCATTCTGGCCAACTAATGAAAAACTGTTTTTT	CASSPPFWPTNEKLFF
TRBV9	TRBJ2-3	-	TRBD2	TGTGCCAGCAGCGACCGGGGGGGCACCACAGATACGCAGTATTTT	CASSDRGGTTDTQYF
TRBV5-1	TRBJ2-7	-	-	TGCGCCAGCAGCTTGGTCCCAGCGGATCTGTCTGAGCAGTACTTC	CASSLVPADLSEQYF
TRBV27	TRBJ1-4	-	-	TGTGCCAGCAGTTTGACAGTAAGGGGAAAACTGTTTTTT	CASSLTVRGKLFF
TRBV30	TRBJ2-7	-	TRBD1	TGTGCCTGGAGGGACAGGGGGTTTTCCTACGAGCAGTACTTC	CAWRDRGFSYEQYF
TRBV19	TRBJ1-6	-	-	TGTGCCAGTAGCCGACACACAGGGTCTCAGGATTCACCCCTCCACTTT	CASSRHTGSQDSPLHF
TRBV9	TRBJ2-5	-	-	TGTGCCAGCAGCGATCCCGGGGACTTACAAGAGACCCAGTACTTC	CASSDPGDLQETQYF
TRBV4-1	TRBJ1-1	-	TRBD1	TGCGCCAGCAGCCAATACGGACAGGGTAACACTGAAGCTTTCTTT	CASSQYGQGNTEAFF
TRBV6-5	TRBJ1-5	-	-	TGTGCCAGCAGGGAACAGGGAGATCAGCCCCAGCATTTT	CASREQGDQPQHF
TRBV11-2	TRBJ1-5	-	TRBD1	TGTGCCAGCAGTAAGGGACAGGGGGCAAGCAATCGGCCCCAGCATTTT	CASSKGQGASNRPQHF
TRBV5-1	TRBJ2-1	-	-	TGCGCCAGCAGCTTGGAGGGGACTCCTTGGAATGAGCAGTTCTTC	CASSLEGTPWNEQFF
TRBV7-2	TRBJ1-1	-	-	TGTGCCAGCAGCTTCGGCGGGGGCGCGGGGAACACTGAAGCTTTCTTT	CASSFGGGAGNTEAFF
TRBV4-1	TRBJ2-7	-	-	TGCGCCAGCAGTGGGAAAACAGGGAAAGAGCAGTACTTC	CASSGKTGKEQYF
TRBV5-1	TRBJ2-5	-	TRBD2	TGCGCCAGCAGATCCAGCGGGAGTATCGGTGAGACCCAGTACTTC	CASRSSGSIGETQYF
TRBV5-6	TRBJ2-7	few	-	TGTGCCAGCAGCTTGACAGCCTACGAGCAGTACTTC	CASSLTAYEQYF
TRBV7-9	TRBJ2-2	-	-	TGTGCCAGCAGCTTAGGGAGTACCGGGGAGCTGTTTTTT	CASSLGSTGELFF
TRBV7-9	TRBJ2-3	few	-	TGTGCCAGCAGCCCGAGAGGGACAGATACGCAGTATTTT	CASSPRGTDTQYF
TRBV30	TRBJ2-2	-	-	TGTGCCTGGACCCTACAGGGATCCGGGGAGCTGTTTTTT	CAWTLQGSGELFF
TRBV5-6	TRBJ2-2	-	TRBD1	TGTGCCAGCATCGTGACAGGGGGCTTAAGGGGGACCGGGGAGCTGTTTTTT	CASIVTGGLRGTGELFF
TRBV27	TRBJ2-7	-	-	TGTGCCAGCAGTTTTCGCGGCTCAGAGCAGTACTTC	CASSFRGSEQYF
TRBV9	TRBJ1-5	-	TRBD1	TGTGCCAGCAGCCCCGGGACAGTTGGTGGGACGCCCCAGCATTTT	CASSPGTVGGTPQHF
TRBV2	TRBJ2-2	-	-	TGTGCCAGCAGTGTAAGTGCCCCGGGCACCGGGGAGCTGTTTTTT	CASSVSAPGTGELFF
TRBV29-1	TRBJ2-7	-	-	TGCAGCGTTGGGGAGGGGGGGTCCTACGAGCAGTACTTC	CSVGEGGSYEQYF
TRBV7-9	TRBJ1-2	-	-	TGTGCCAGCAGCTTAGGAACAACAACTAACTATGGCTACACCTTC	CASSLGTTTNYGYTF
TRBV27	TRBJ1-1	-	-	TGTGCCAGCAGTTTAAGGGAGTCGAACACTGAAGCTTTCTTT	CASSLRESNTEAFF
TRBV5-6	TRBJ1-1	-	-	TGTGCCAGCAGCTTATCGGGCGGGGCGGTCACTGAAGCTTTCTTT	CASSLSGGAVTEAFF
TRBV6-5	TRBJ2-7	once	-	TGTGCCAGCAGGACTCACTACGAGCAGTACTTC	CASRTHYEQYF
TRBV11-2	TRBJ2-7	-	TRBD1	TGTGCCAGCAGCCCCTTCCCCCGACAGGGGTCCAGGGTGAACTACGAGCAGTACTTC	CASSPFPRQGSRVNYEQYF
TRBV5-1	TRBJ2-7	-	TRBD2	TGCGCCAGCAGCTTGGCCCAACTAGCGGGAGGGGGCGAGCAGTACTTC	CASSLAQLAGGGEQYF
TRBV4-1	TRBJ1-2	-	-	TGCGCCAGCAGCCAAGATAGAGGGCCCGGCTACACCTTC	CASSQDRGPGYTF
TRBV28	TRBJ2-7	once	-	TGTGCCAGCAGTACTAACCGGGACTGGCAGTACTTC	CASSTNRDWQYF
TRBV10-3	TRBJ2-7	-	TRBD2	TGTGCCATCAGTGGAGCCCTAGCGGGGGCCTCTCTCCTATACTTC	CAISGALAGASLLYF
TRBV9	TRBJ2-5	-	TRBD2	TGTGCCAGCAGCGTAGCGGCTAGCGGGAGCCATATCCAAGAGACCCAGTACTTC	CASSVAASGSHIQETQYF
TRBV7-2	TRBJ1-6	-	-	TGTGCCAGCAGCAACAGGGCTACCTATAATTCACCCCTCCACTTT	CASSNRATYNSPLHF
TRBV5-6	TRBJ2-4	-	-	TGTGCCAGCAGCTTACCGGGTACCAAAAACATTCAGTACTTC	CASSLPGTKNIQYF
TRBV11-2	TRBJ2-7	-	-	TGTGCCAGCAGCTTAAGCGGCCACCTCGGCGAGCAGTACTTC	CASSLSGHLGEQYF
TRBV4-3	TRBJ2-1	-	TRBD2	TGCGCCAGCAGCCAAGAAGCGGGGTGGCGACGCGATGAGCAGTTCTTC	CASSQEAGWRRDEQFF
TRBV5-6	TRBJ1-2	-	TRBD1	TGTGCCAGCAGATTTCGGGACAGGGGCTATGGCTACACCTTC	CASRFRDRGYGYTF
TRBV30	TRBJ1-2	many	-	TGTGCCTGGAGGTACAGTGGCTACACCTTC	CAWRYSGYTF
TRBV29-1	TRBJ1-1	-	-	TGCAGCGTTGGGACAGCGGTCATGAACACTGAAGCTTTCTTT	CSVGTAVMNTEAFF
TRBV28	TRBJ1-2	-	-	TGTGCCACCCGGATCACTAGCGGCTACACCTTC	CATRITSGYTF
TRBV25-1	TRBJ2-3	-	TRBD2	TGTGCCAGCAGTGAATCCGAGCGGGAGGGCCAAACAGATACGCAGTATTTT	CASSESEREGQTDTQYF
TRBV9	TRBJ2-5	-	TRBD1	TGTGCCAGCAGCGTCGGGACAGGGTTGGAGACCCAGTACTTC	CASSVGTGLETQYF